Listed below are T cell receptor beta chains from one sample, sequenced in a study of beta chain features in type 1 diabetes. The assay was immunoSEQ multiplex PCR, and TCRdb's table has in-frame clones only and misses some. The sample holds around 300,000 clones, around 7.8% seen once. The sample was central memory CD4+ T cells from blood. These receptors originate from a woman younger than 30 in good health. CDR3s leave out the opening cysteine and the closing phenylalanine or tryptophan. Fields, in order: V gene, J gene, CDR3 protein.

V gene: TRBV7-2; J gene: TRBJ2-5; CDR3 protein: ASSLAQVQETQY
V gene: TRBV7-9; J gene: TRBJ1-2; CDR3 protein: ASSSPGGTVFYGYT
V gene: TRBV7-2; J gene: TRBJ2-3; CDR3 protein: ASSFSGHKGTDTQY
V gene: TRBV4-2; J gene: TRBJ1-1; CDR3 protein: ASSQEPYRTAEAF
V gene: TRBV28; J gene: TRBJ1-2; CDR3 protein: ASRIPGQGFGYT
V gene: TRBV4-3; J gene: TRBJ2-1; CDR3 protein: ASSRETVYNEQF
V gene: TRBV5-4; J gene: TRBJ1-2; CDR3 protein: ASSPRDSLYGYT
V gene: TRBV28; J gene: TRBJ2-3; CDR3 protein: ASSLAVKDTQY
V gene: TRBV7-9; J gene: TRBJ2-7; CDR3 protein: ASSPQGQTSYEQY
V gene: TRBV29-1; J gene: TRBJ2-1; CDR3 protein: SVGLGDEQF
V gene: TRBV7-3; J gene: TRBJ2-3; CDR3 protein: ASSLSVGDTQY
V gene: TRBV19; J gene: TRBJ2-3; CDR3 protein: ASSPDSDTQY
V gene: TRBV18; J gene: TRBJ2-3; CDR3 protein: ASSTTSTDTQY
V gene: TRBV29-1; J gene: TRBJ1-1; CDR3 protein: SVVRTNTEAF
V gene: TRBV21-1; J gene: TRBJ2-5; CDR3 protein: ASSPGGQETQY
V gene: TRBV2; J gene: TRBJ1-5; CDR3 protein: ASNPGVNQPQH
V gene: TRBV5-8; J gene: TRBJ2-5; CDR3 protein: ASSLDAGAVQY
V gene: TRBV18; J gene: TRBJ1-1; CDR3 protein: ASSPSSGEATEAF
V gene: TRBV4-3; J gene: TRBJ1-2; CDR3 protein: ASSQELWQGDGYT
V gene: TRBV4-2; J gene: TRBJ1-5; CDR3 protein: ASSLTQGQPQH
V gene: TRBV9; J gene: TRBJ1-4; CDR3 protein: ASSVDVNEKLF
V gene: TRBV28; J gene: TRBJ1-4; CDR3 protein: ASSQGQGRVGGEKLF
V gene: TRBV12-5; J gene: TRBJ1-1; CDR3 protein: ASGQVVTGVGEAF
V gene: TRBV5-4; J gene: TRBJ2-3; CDR3 protein: ASSQEMTIDTQY
V gene: TRBV5-1; J gene: TRBJ1-4; CDR3 protein: ASSLVRTGDEKLF
V gene: TRBV18; J gene: TRBJ2-1; CDR3 protein: ASSPSGPINNEQF
V gene: TRBV6-5; J gene: TRBJ1-2; CDR3 protein: ASRPTGVDGYT
V gene: TRBV9; J gene: TRBJ2-1; CDR3 protein: ASSGRGKSSYNEQF
V gene: TRBV5-6; J gene: TRBJ2-5; CDR3 protein: ASSSRNQETQY
V gene: TRBV2; J gene: TRBJ2-2; CDR3 protein: ASSVRNTNTGELF
V gene: TRBV5-5; J gene: TRBJ1-2; CDR3 protein: ASSSPTGTGGGYT
V gene: TRBV7-2; J gene: TRBJ2-5; CDR3 protein: ASSQGVVRETQY
V gene: TRBV30; J gene: TRBJ1-5; CDR3 protein: AWSEQGNQPQH
V gene: TRBV7-2; J gene: TRBJ2-7; CDR3 protein: ASSTGTGFYEQY
V gene: TRBV6-6; J gene: TRBJ1-5; CDR3 protein: ASSYSSGDNQPQH
V gene: TRBV11-2; J gene: TRBJ2-1; CDR3 protein: ASSLRDRNF
V gene: TRBV5-4; J gene: TRBJ1-2; CDR3 protein: ASSLGTGWYT
V gene: TRBV7-2; J gene: TRBJ1-5; CDR3 protein: ASSLSGVNLYQPQH
V gene: TRBV4-3; J gene: TRBJ2-6; CDR3 protein: ASSPQQLGANVLT
V gene: TRBV7-3; J gene: TRBJ1-5; CDR3 protein: ATAQRGNQPQH
V gene: TRBV6-5; J gene: TRBJ1-1; CDR3 protein: ASSPNDRNTEAF
V gene: TRBV5-6; J gene: TRBJ1-1; CDR3 protein: ASSLRGAISWAF
V gene: TRBV10-3; J gene: TRBJ1-2; CDR3 protein: AIRRGTNYGYT
V gene: TRBV28; J gene: TRBJ1-1; CDR3 protein: ASSLFTGEAF
V gene: TRBV5-4; J gene: TRBJ2-1; CDR3 protein: ASSPGQGQITSSYNEQF
V gene: TRBV18; J gene: TRBJ1-6; CDR3 protein: ASSPQRQGESPLH
V gene: TRBV11-2; J gene: TRBJ1-6; CDR3 protein: ASSSLARSSPLH
V gene: TRBV7-2; J gene: TRBJ2-7; CDR3 protein: ASSHSSGPYEQY
V gene: TRBV28; J gene: TRBJ1-3; CDR3 protein: ASSNQGRPGVNSGNTIY
V gene: TRBV19; J gene: TRBJ2-1; CDR3 protein: ASTDVGRSNEQF